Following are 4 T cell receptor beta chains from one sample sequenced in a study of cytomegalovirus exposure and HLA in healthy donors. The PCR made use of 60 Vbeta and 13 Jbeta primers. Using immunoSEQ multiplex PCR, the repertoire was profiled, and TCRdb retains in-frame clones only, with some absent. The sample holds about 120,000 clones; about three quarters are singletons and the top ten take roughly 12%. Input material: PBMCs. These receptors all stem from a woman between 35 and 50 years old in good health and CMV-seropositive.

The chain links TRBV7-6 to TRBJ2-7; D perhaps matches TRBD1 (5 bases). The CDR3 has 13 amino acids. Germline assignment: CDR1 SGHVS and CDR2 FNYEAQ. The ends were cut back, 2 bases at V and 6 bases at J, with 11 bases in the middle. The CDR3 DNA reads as TGTGCCAGCAGCTTAACAGGAACGCGCGAGCAGTACTTC. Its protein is CASSLTGTREQYF.

CDR3 nucleotide sequence: TGTGCCAGTAGTCCCTCTCACGCGGAACCCTATGGCTACACCTTC. It translates to CASSPSHAEPYGYTF. J is TRBJ1-2 and V is TRBV19; D uncertain. The ends were cut back, 5 bases at V and 4 bases at J, with 17 bases in the middle. The germline CDR1 and CDR2 sequences are LNHDA and SQIVND (reference sequence). The CDR3 loop spans 15 amino acids.

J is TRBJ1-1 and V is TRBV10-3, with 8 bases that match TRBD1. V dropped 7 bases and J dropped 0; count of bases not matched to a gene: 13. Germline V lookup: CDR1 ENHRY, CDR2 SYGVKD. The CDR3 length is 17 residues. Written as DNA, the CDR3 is TGTGCCATCACCGACAGGGGAGGAGGGAGAGTGAACACTGAAGCTTTCTTT. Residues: CAITDRGGGRVNTEAFF.

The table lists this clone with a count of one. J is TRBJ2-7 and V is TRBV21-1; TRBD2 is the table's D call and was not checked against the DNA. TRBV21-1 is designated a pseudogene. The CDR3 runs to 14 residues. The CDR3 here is CASGFVRAAYEQYF. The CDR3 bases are TGTGCCAGTGGATTTGTGAGGGCTGCATACGAGCAGTACTTC.